What follows describes a single TCR beta chain. This CDR3 spans 16 amino acids. Per germline, CDR1 SGDLS and CDR2 YYNGEE. V shed 0 bases and J 0 bases; nucleotides not matched to a gene: 4. This record comes from a study of blood T cell repertoires in COVID-19. Study overall: PBMCs, B-cell-depleted T cells, or T cells were the source of the cDNA or gDNA that made up the material.

Per the original methods: Amplification of reference gene primers provided the estimated nucleated cell counts. Here immunoSEQ multiplex PCR was the method, and the copy in TCRdb shows in-frame clones only, minus some. The V and J calls and the clone size are those of that table, but D and trimming were determined from the DNA. The sample consists of a few hundred thousand clones, around 90% of them appearing once. Sequenced material: peripheral blood. V gene TRBV9 combines with J gene TRBJ2-3; 7 nucleotides match TRBD2. The sequence came from a man aged 18-30 years with active or convalescent COVID-19. The CDR3 here is CASSVVVGGSTDTQYF. In DNA form, the CDR3 reads TGTGCCAGCAGCGTAGTAGTGGGGGGGAGCACAGATACGCAGTATTTT.